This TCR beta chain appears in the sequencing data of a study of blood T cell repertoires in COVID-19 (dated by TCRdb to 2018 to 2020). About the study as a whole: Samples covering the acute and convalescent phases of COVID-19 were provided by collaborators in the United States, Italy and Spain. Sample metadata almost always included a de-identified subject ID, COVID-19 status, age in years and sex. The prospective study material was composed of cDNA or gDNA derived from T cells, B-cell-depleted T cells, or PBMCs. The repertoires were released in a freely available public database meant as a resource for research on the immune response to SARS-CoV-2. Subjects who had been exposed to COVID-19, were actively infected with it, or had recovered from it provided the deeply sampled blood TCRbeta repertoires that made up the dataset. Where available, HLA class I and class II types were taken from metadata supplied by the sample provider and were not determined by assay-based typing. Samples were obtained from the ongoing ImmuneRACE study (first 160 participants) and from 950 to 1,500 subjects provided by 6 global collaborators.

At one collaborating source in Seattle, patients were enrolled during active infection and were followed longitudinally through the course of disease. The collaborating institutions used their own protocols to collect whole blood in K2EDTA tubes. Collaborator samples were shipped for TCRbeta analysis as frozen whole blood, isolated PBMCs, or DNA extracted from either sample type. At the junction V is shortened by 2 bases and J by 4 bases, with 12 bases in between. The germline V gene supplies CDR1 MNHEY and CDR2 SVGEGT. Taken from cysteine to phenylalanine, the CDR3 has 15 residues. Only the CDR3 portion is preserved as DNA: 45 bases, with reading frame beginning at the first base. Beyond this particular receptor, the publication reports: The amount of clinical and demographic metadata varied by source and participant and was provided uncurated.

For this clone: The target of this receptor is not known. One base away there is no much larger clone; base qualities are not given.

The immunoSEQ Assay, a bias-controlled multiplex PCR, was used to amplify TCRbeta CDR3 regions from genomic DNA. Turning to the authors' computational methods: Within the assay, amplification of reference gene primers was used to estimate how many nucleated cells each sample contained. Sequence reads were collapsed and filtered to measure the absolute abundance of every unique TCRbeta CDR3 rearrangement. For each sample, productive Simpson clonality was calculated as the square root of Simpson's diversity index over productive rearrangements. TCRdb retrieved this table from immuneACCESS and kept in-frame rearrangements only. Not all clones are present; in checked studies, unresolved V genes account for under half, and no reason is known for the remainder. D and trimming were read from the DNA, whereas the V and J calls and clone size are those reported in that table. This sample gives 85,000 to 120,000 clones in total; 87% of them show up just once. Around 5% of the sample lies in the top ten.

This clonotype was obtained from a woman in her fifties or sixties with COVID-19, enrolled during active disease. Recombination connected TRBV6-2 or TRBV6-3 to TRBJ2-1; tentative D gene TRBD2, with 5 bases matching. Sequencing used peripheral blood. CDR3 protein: CASSYVLADYNEQFF. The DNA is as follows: TGTGCCAGCAGTTACGTTCTAGCCGATTACAATGAGCAGTTCTTC.